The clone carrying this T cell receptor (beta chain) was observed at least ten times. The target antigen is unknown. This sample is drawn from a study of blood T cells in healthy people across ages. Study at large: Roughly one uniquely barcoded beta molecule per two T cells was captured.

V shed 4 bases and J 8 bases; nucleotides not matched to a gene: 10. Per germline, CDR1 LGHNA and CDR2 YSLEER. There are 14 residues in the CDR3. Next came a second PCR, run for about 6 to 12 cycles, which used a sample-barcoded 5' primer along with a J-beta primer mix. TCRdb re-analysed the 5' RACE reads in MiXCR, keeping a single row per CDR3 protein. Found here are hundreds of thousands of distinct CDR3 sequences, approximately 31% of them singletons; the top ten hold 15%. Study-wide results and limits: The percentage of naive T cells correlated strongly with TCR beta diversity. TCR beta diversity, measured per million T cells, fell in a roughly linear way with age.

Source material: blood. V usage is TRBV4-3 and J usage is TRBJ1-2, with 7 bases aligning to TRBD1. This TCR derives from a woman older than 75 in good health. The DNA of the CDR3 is TGCGCCAGCAGCCGCAGACAGGGAACCGGAGGCTACACCTTC. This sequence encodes CASSRRQGTGGYTF.